Following are 26 T cell receptor beta chains from one sample sequenced in a study of regulatory dendritic cells for organ transplantation. Here immunoSEQ multiplex PCR was the method, and the copy in TCRdb shows in-frame clones only, minus some. The sample lists about 34,000 clones, 85% to 90% occurring once. The sequencing sample was made of naive CD4+ T cells from blood. The subset denotes: CD45RA+ naive T cells. Receptors originate from a human donor in good health.

J is TRBJ1-5 and V is TRBV7-2; D unresolved. There are 14 residues in the CDR3. V was trimmed by 5 bases and J by 1 base, leaving 9 bases between them. Germline CDR1 is SGHTA and CDR2 is FQGNSA. The CDR3 DNA reads TGTGCCAGCAGCGCCCGACGAAGCAATCAGCCCCAGCATTTT. Translated, it gives CASSARRSNQPQHF.

The chain employs TRBV4-3 and TRBJ1-4; no clear D gene. Germline-derived CDR1 and CDR2 are LGHNA and YSLEER. The V end was cut by 5 bases, the J end by 7 bases, with 14 bases between. The CDR3 has 14 residues. The CDR3 DNA sequence: TGCGCCAGCAGCGCCGGGTTAGGACCTGAAAAACTGTTTTTT. It codes for CASSAGLGPEKLFF.

This chain uses TRBV19 with TRBJ1-6, with TRBD1 identical over 9 bases. This CDR3 comprises 14 residues. Germline trimming cut 5 bases from V and 10 bases from J; bases unmatched to any gene: 6. The germline V gene encodes CDR1 LNHDA and CDR2 SQIVND (reference sequence). CDR3 DNA sequence: TGTGCCAGTAGTCCGGACAGGGGAGAATCACCCCTCCACTTT. Its translation: CASSPDRGESPLHF.

V gene TRBV2 combines with J gene TRBJ2-1; 9 bases match TRBD1. Germline CDR1 is SNHLY and CDR2 is FYNNEI. J gave up 7 bases and V 6 bases, and 19 bases lay outside the gene matches. CDR3 length: 18 residues. The CDR3 DNA sequence: TGTGCCAGCAGGAAAAGAGGGACAGGGAGGGTTGCATTGAATGAGCAGTTCTTC. Amino acid sequence: CASRKRGTGRVALNEQFF. The whole variable domain, remainder taken from reference TRBV2 and TRBJ2-1, is EPEVTQTPSHQVTQMGQEVILRCVPISNHLYFYWYRQILGQKVEFLVSFYNNEISEKSEIFDDQFSVERPDGSNFTLKIRSTKLEDSAMYFCASRKRGTGRVALNEQFFGPGTRLTVL.

The rearrangement joins TRBV10-3 to TRBJ2-4, with D unclear. In germline, CDR1 is ENHRY, CDR2 SYGVKD. CDR3 length: 14 residues. The germline V and J ends were trimmed by 4 bases and 9 bases, with 16 bases remaining between them. CDR3 residues: CAISGSADQGIQYF. In DNA, the CDR3 is TGTGCCATCAGTGGCAGTGCCGACCAAGGCATTCAGTACTTC.

This clone is a singleton in its sample. The chain has TRBV5-1 and TRBJ2-3; D gene unclear. CDR3 length equals 15 residues. The V and J ends lost 7 bases and 2 bases respectively, with 17 bases between them. Germline-derived CDR1 and CDR2 are SGHRS and YFSETQ. CDR3 in amino acids: CASHAQDTATDTQYF. The CDR3 DNA sequence: TGCGCCAGCCATGCCCAGGATACCGCCACAGATACGCAGTATTTT.

This rearrangement joins TRBV7-9 to TRBJ2-6; 11 bases agree with TRBD1. Germline V gene data show CDR1 as SEHNR and CDR2 as FQNEAQ (reference sequence). This CDR3 comprises 18 residues. V lost 5 bases and J lost 2; bases outside the gene matches: 8. CDR3 region: CASSPRVGQGAGANVLTF. The CDR3 DNA reads TGTGCCAGCAGCCCAAGGGTGGGACAGGGGGCTGGGGCCAACGTCCTGACTTTC.

The J gene is TRBJ1-2, the V gene TRBV28; D is possibly TRBD1 (6 bases). CDR1 MDHEN and CDR2 SYDVKM come from the germline V gene. This CDR3 comprises 16 residues. V dropped 3 bases and J dropped 0 bases, with 14 bases sitting between them. The CDR3 loop reads CASSFGRGGTNYGYTF. The CDR3 bases are TGTGCCAGCAGTTTCGGAAGGGGGGGAACTAACTATGGCTACACCTTC.

The chain couples TRBV15 to TRBJ2-7; 7 nucleotides align to TRBD1. This CDR3 has 12 residues. CDR1 and CDR2 (germline): LNHNV, YYDKDF (reference sequence). V gave up 2 bases and J gave up 6 bases; unmatched junction bases: 1. In DNA form, the CDR3 reads TGTGCCACCAGCAGAAGACAGGGCGAGCAGTACTTC. It specifies CATSRRQGEQYF.

The chain carries TRBV7-9 and TRBJ1-1, with D hard to call. This CDR3 contains 13 residues. Trimming cost V 4 bases and J 0 bases, with 6 bases left between them. Germline V gives CDR1 SEHNR, CDR2 FQNEAQ (reference sequence). In nucleotides, the CDR3 is TGTGCCAGCAGCTCCCGTTTGAACACTGAAGCTTTCTTT. Its translation is CASSSRLNTEAFF.

The CDR3 DNA reads as TGTGCCAGTAGTAACAACTGGGGAACTAATGAAAAACTGTTTTTT. This translates into CASSNNWGTNEKLFF. This chain links TRBV19 with TRBJ1-4, with D unresolved. Trimming took off 4 bases at V and 1 base at J, with 10 bases between the two ends. This CDR3 spans 15 amino acids. The V gene's germline CDR1 is LNHDA and CDR2 SQIVND (reference sequence).

This sequence joins TRBV5-1 and TRBJ2-1; D tentatively reads TRBD1 or TRBD2 (6 bases each). The length of the CDR3 is 16 residues. Germline V gene sequence: CDR1 SGHRS, CDR2 YFSETQ. V was cut by 4 bases and J by 1 base, with 15 bases left in between. CDR3 loop: CASSQSGAESYNEQFF. In DNA, the CDR3 is TGCGCCAGCAGCCAGTCGGGGGCCGAATCCTACAATGAGCAGTTCTTC. The full variable domain, with the rest looked up from reference TRBV5-1 and TRBJ2-1, is KAGVTQTPRYLIKTRGQQVTLSCSPISGHRSVSWYQQTPGQGLQFLFEYFSETQRNKGNFPGRFSGRQFSNSRSEMNVSTLELGDSALYLCASSQSGAESYNEQFFGPGTRLTVL.

The table lists this clone with a count of one. The chain employs TRBV6-5 and TRBJ1-1; D call uncertain. The CDR3 runs to 15 residues. The V and J ends lost 2 bases and 1 base respectively, with 11 bases between them. Germline V gene lookup returns CDR1 MNHEY and CDR2 SVGAGI. Here the CDR3 DNA reads TGTGCCAGCAGTTACCGAGGGAGAGGGAACACTGAAGCTTTCTTT. This encodes CASSYRGRGNTEAFF.

The CDR3 DNA follows: TGTGCCAGCAGCCCCGGGAGGGGGCGCGGTGGCTACACCTTC. Its protein is CASSPGRGRGGYTF. The chain recombines TRBV7-2 with TRBJ1-2; 7 positions match TRBD1. Trimming cost V 5 bases and J 7 bases; bases outside gene matches: 10. Germline values: CDR1 SGHTA, CDR2 FQGNSA. The CDR3 is made up of 14 amino acids.

This clone is a singleton in its sample. The gene calls are TRBV29-1 and TRBJ1-1; tentative D call: TRBD1 (5 bases). This CDR3 is 13 amino acids long. CDR1 and CDR2 from the germline V gene are SQVTM and ANQGSEA. V gave up 2 bases and J gave up 2 bases, with 9 bases separating them. CDR3: CSVEHRLNTEAFF. CDR3 DNA: TGCAGCGTTGAACACAGGCTAAACACTGAAGCTTTCTTT.

CDR3 residues: CATSRELAVNEQFF. CDR3 nucleotides: TGTGCCACCAGCAGAGAACTAGCGGTTAATGAGCAGTTCTTC. This sequence joins TRBV15 and TRBJ2-1, with 8 bases aligning to TRBD2. The V gene end was trimmed by 0 bases and the J gene end by 7 bases; junction bases not matched to a gene: 2. Germline V CDR1 and CDR2: LNHNV, YYDKDF (reference sequence). The CDR3 is made up of 14 amino acids.

This clone was recorded only once. The chain recombines TRBV6-6 with TRBJ1-2; perhaps TRBD1 as D (6 bases). Trimming took 8 bases from V and 3 from J, leaving 16 bases between them. The CDR3 has 14 amino acids. Germline assignment: CDR1 MNHNY and CDR2 SVGAGI (reference sequence). CDR3 sequence reads: CASSRGGRDYGYTF. CDR3 DNA: TGTGCCAGCTCCCGCGGGGGGCGCGACTATGGCTACACCTTC.

This chain joins TRBV18 and TRBJ2-3; the match to TRBD1 covers 10 bases. Germline CDR1 and CDR2: KGHSH and LQKENI. Trimming removed 5 bases from V and 0 bases from J; junction bases left unmatched: 8. The CDR3 spans 17 residues. CDR3 nucleotide sequence: TGTGCCAGCTCAGAGAAAAGGACAGGGGGTAGCACAGATACGCAGTATTTT. Amino acid sequence: CASSEKRTGGSTDTQYF.

The chain has TRBV11-2 and TRBJ2-5, with 7 positions matching TRBD2. V lost 1 base and J lost 5; bases outside the gene matches: 4. The CDR3 consists of 14 residues. CDR1 and CDR2 (germline): SGHAT, FQNNGV. The CDR3 sequence is CASSLVVRGETQYF. DNA of the CDR3: TGTGCCAGCAGCTTAGTGGTGCGGGGGGAGACCCAGTACTTC.

The chain couples TRBV6-1 to TRBJ1-2; no firm D call. Germline values: CDR1 MNHNS, CDR2 SASEGT. The CDR3 is 13 residues long. The V end lost 2 bases, the J end lost 6 bases, and 10 bases lay between the germline ends. CDR3 DNA: TGTGCCAGCAGTGAATTGCGCGGAAATGGCTACACCTTC. It is translated as CASSELRGNGYTF.

This clone occurred once. The rearrangement links TRBV10-2 to TRBJ2-1, with 11 bases lining up with TRBD2. This CDR3 is built from 15 residues. Germline CDR1 reads WSHSY; CDR2 reads SAAADI. V trimming: 4 bases; J trimming: 6 bases; junction bases outside the gene matches: 5. CDR3 loop: CASSVELAGVNEQFF. The CDR3 DNA reads as TGCGCCAGCAGTGTTGAACTAGCGGGAGTCAATGAGCAGTTCTTC.

This clone was detected once. The rearrangement uses TRBV30 and TRBJ2-5; D call uncertain. Trimming took 0 bases from V and 4 from J, leaving 0 bases between them. Germline CDR1 reads GTSNPN; CDR2 reads SVGIG (reference sequence). This CDR3 region has 10 residues. The DNA for the CDR3 is TGTGCCTGGAGTGTAGAGACCCAGTACTTC. This codes for CAWSVETQYF.

The chain recombines TRBV19 with TRBJ2-3; 10 bases agree with TRBD2. This CDR3 has 15 amino acids. Trimming removed 8 bases from V and 5 bases from J; junction bases left unmatched: 10. The germline CDR1 and CDR2 sequences are LNHDA and SQIVND (reference sequence). DNA for the CDR3: TGTGCCAGTTCCCCAAGCGGGAGGGCGAGAGATACGCAGTATTTT. It codes for CASSPSGRARDTQYF.

V and J are TRBV5-4 and TRBJ1-1; perhaps TRBD1 as D (6 bases). CDR1 SGHNT and CDR2 YYREEE come from the germline V gene (reference sequence). This CDR3 has 15 residues. Trimming stripped 4 bases from V and 0 bases from J, with 13 bases between. Here the CDR3 DNA reads TGTGCCAGCAGCCGACAGACAGGTTTGAACACTGAAGCTTTCTTT. It yields the protein CASSRQTGLNTEAFF. Filled out from reference TRBV5-4 and TRBJ1-1, the complete variable domain reads ETGVTQSPTHLIKTRGQQVTLRCSSQSGHNTVSWYQQALGQGPQFIFQYYREEENGRGNFPPRFSGLQFPNYSSELNVNALELDDSALYLCASSRQTGLNTEAFFGQGTRLTVV.

The V gene is TRBV21-1, the J gene TRBJ2-3; TRBD1 is the table's D call, not checked against the DNA. TRBV21-1 is a pseudogene segment. The CDR3 has 16 amino acids. The CDR3 sequence: CASSKRTGDCTDTQYF. CDR3 sequence (DNA): TGTGCCAGCAGCAAACGTACAGGGGATTGCACAGATACGCAGTATTTT.

This sequence joins TRBV28 and TRBJ1-5; D gene unclear. This CDR3 spans 15 amino acids. The germline V and J ends were trimmed by 3 bases and 4 bases, with 13 bases remaining between them. The germline gives CDR1 MDHEN, CDR2 SYDVKM. Here the CDR3 reads CASSFGPGRNQPQHF. In nucleotides, the CDR3 is TGTGCCAGCAGTTTTGGCCCTGGCAGGAATCAGCCCCAGCATTTT.